This TCR beta chain was observed in a study of T cell responses to AZD1222 COVID-19 vaccine. Findings and caveats of the study: The CD4 TCRs associated with vaccination extended across spike and predominated at 160-218 and 743-854.

As concerns this clone: Its specificity is not known.

The CDR3 length is 12 residues. The V end was cut by 5 bases, the J end by 2 bases, with 3 bases between. Germline-derived CDR1 and CDR2 are MNHEY and SMNVEV (reference sequence). Sequenced by immunoSEQ multiplex PCR; TCRdb stores in-frame clones only, minus some. The table lists more than 110,000 clones, over 90% of them singletons, with around 3.5% in the top ten. The chain uses TRBV27 and TRBJ2-2; D gene unclear. The sequence derives from an adult who received the AZD1222 COVID-19 vaccine. Sequences were derived from peripheral blood, sampled 28 days after the second AZD1222 dose. This CDR3 reads CASSHNTGELFF. The CDR3 bases are TGTGCCAGCAGTCATAACACCGGGGAGCTGTTTTTT.